This entry describes one T cell receptor (beta chain). This clonotype was seen a few times. Its specific antigen is unknown. Within one base of it there is no much larger clone, and no base qualities were kept. In the ophthalmopathy patients, disease was moderately to severely active, with a Clinical Activity Score of 3 or more, a NOSPECS grade of 4 or more, and a duration of less than 3 months. Patients with uncontrolled infections, other autoimmune diseases, pregnancy or lactation were excluded. Diagnoses relied on clinical symptoms, serum thyroxine and TRAb, thyroid ultrasound and orbital computed tomography. PBMCs were isolated from roughly 10 ml of fresh peripheral blood by Ficoll-Paque density gradient centrifugation. Total RNA was extracted with Trizol reagent, and quality was checked on an Agilent 2100 Bioanalyzer. The TCR beta CDR3 regions were amplified from RNA transcripts. The TCR CDR3 was subjected to a first round of RT-PCR using the HTBI primer set and the Qiagen OneStep RT-PCR kit. Libraries were constructed in a second round of multiplex PCR, after which size selection and purification were carried out. Paired-end sequencing of the libraries was performed with 100 bp reads on an Illumina HiSeq2000. Per the original workflow: Raw data were processed with SOAPnuke, discarding reads with adapters, uncalled bases, mean Phred below 15, or no exact constant-primer or identifier match. High-quality paired reads were merged using COPE v1.2.5, and each unique nucleotide sequence was defined as a clonotype. MiTCR v1.1 was used to align clonotypes to the IMGT TRBV, TRBD and TRBJ reference segments. Only V-J combinations with frequency above 0.0001, covering 98% to 99.2% of repertoires, were analysed. A TCS score was defined as the ratio between F50 (clonal expansion) and ExV (chaos), using BLOSUM62-based TCRdist between CDR3 peptides within each V-J. Welch's t-statistics and random forest reduced fewer than 600 V-J features to 13, which were used in a naive Bayes classifier (R e1071). The public reads were run again by TCRdb, first through fastp at Q25 and then through MiXCR, and only productive beta chains were kept. Each CDR3 protein gets just one entry, which takes the most common genes and DNA from the rows behind it. TCRdb, not the authors, supplied the V and J calls. This sample is represented by around 530,000 distinct CDR3 sequences; 17% of them were singletons. The leading ten clones occupy 17% of the sample.

This specimen belongs to a study of T cells in Graves' hyperthyroidism and ophthalmopathy (dated by TCRdb to between 2018 and 2021). With respect to the entire study: Peripheral blood samples were taken at initial diagnosis, before any treatment was given. Thyroid tissue and blood T-cell repertoires from about 6 Graves' hyperthyroidism patients were also compared in the study. The 100 or so discovery patients were randomly split 7:3 into training and test sets. TCR V-J signatures able to tell the groups apart were searched for in a discovery cohort of around 95 patients, of whom under 45 had Graves' ophthalmopathy and 57 had stable Graves' hyperthyroidism. An independent validation cohort of fewer than 20 hyperthyroidism patients and some 15 patients who later progressed to ophthalmopathy tested prospective prediction of ophthalmopathy. After sampling, hyperthyroidism patients received methimazole starting at 30 mg daily, and ophthalmopathy patients received high-dose intravenous methylprednisolone. The paper describes TCR Vbeta CDR3 sequencing of about 140 peripheral blood samples, made up of about 41 ophthalmopathy patients, around 73 hyperthyroidism patients and 17 progressor patients. What the research found in general, with its limitations: No statistical method was used to fix the sample size in advance, and group allocation was not hidden from the investigators. Ophthalmopathy was separated from stable hyperthyroidism by a 13 V-J signature model, with 87.88% sensitivity and approximately 81% specificity obtained in cross-validation and 80%/75% obtained in testing. In validation, progression to ophthalmopathy was predicted by the model with 70.59% sensitivity and 72.22% specificity, a median of approximately 6.5 months before onset. Blood samples also contained most of the expanded thyroid clonotypes (frequency above 0.001), which suggests that blood repertoires may reflect thyroid immune responses.

From the cysteine up to the phenylalanine, the CDR3 has a length of 18 residues. The kept DNA is CDR3 alone, 54 bases in frame from the first base. The germline V gene yields MGHDK for CDR1 and SYGVNS for CDR2. For this chain, trimming is 3 bases at the V end and 8 bases at the J end, and the number of junction bases without a gene match is 17. The chain employs TRBV25-1 and TRBJ1-2, with 11 bases aligning to TRBD1. Sequenced material: blood. The clonotype originates from a woman aged 18 to 35 with Graves' ophthalmopathy. The CDR3 protein is CASSDRRRDRGILRGYTF. The nucleotide sequence reads TGTGCCAGCAGTGACCGGCGACGGGACAGGGGGATCCTAAGAGGCTACACCTTC.